This T cell receptor beta chain was documented in a study of blood T cell repertoires in COVID-19 (TCRdb year 2020). Context from the whole study: Samples covering the acute and convalescent phases of COVID-19 were provided by collaborators in the United States, Italy and Spain. The material from the prospective study consisted of cDNA or gDNA derived from T cells, B-cell-depleted T cells, or PBMCs. The dataset comprised deeply sampled blood TCRbeta repertoires from subjects exposed to, actively infected with, or recovered from COVID-19. A de-identified subject ID, COVID-19 status, age in years and sex were almost always included in the sample metadata. Where HLA class I and class II types were available, the types were taken from metadata supplied by the sample provider, not from assay-based typing. The repertoires were made available in a free public database intended to serve as a resource for research on the immune response to SARS-CoV-2. The samples were drawn from the first 160 participants of the ongoing ImmuneRACE study and from over 950 subjects provided by 6 global collaborators. Summary of the overall study and its limitations: The amount of clinical and demographic metadata varied by source and participant and was provided uncurated.

A note on this clone: Its specific antigen is unknown. Per-nucleotide qualities are absent, and no much larger clonotype sits a single base away.

TCRbeta CDR3 regions were amplified from genomic DNA using the immunoSEQ Assay, a bias-controlled multiplex PCR. The original pipeline was this. The number of nucleated cells in each sample was estimated by amplification of reference gene primers within the assay. To quantify the absolute abundance of each unique TCRbeta CDR3 rearrangement, sequence reads were collapsed and filtered. For each sample, productive Simpson clonality was calculated by taking the square root of Simpson's diversity index across productive rearrangements. As stored in TCRdb, this immuneACCESS dataset retains in-frame rearrangements with V and J assigned. A fraction of the clones does not appear; measured against another copy, unresolved V genes explain less than half of the discrepancy, and the remainder lacks a known reason. The DNA was the basis for D and trimming; V, J and clone size are from that table. The sample table lists about 150,000 clones, 87% of them with a count of one. The ten top clones hold around 6.3% of the sample.

The collaborating institutions used their own protocols to collect whole blood in K2EDTA tubes. For TCRbeta analysis, collaborators shipped samples in one of three forms: frozen whole blood, isolated PBMCs, or DNA extracted from either of those sample types. As encoded in the germline V gene (reference sequence), CDR1 is LGHDT while CDR2 is YNNKEL. V and J are trimmed by 0 bases and 8 bases, and the gene matches miss 7 bases of the junction. From the cysteine up to the phenylalanine, the CDR3 has a length of 16 residues. Of all the DNA, just the CDR3 is kept, 48 bases in frame from base 1. Sequenced: peripheral blood. The sequence links TRBV3-1 (or the pseudogene TRBV3-2) to TRBJ1-6; TRBD1 fits 7 bases in the junction. This clonotype was obtained from an elderly man with acute or convalescent COVID-19. For the CDR3, the sequence is CASSQDFDRDYSPLHF. At the DNA level, the sequence is TGTGCCAGCAGCCAAGACTTTGACAGGGATTATTCACCCCTCCACTTT.